Below are 32 T cell receptor beta chains sequenced from a single sample in a study of T-cell memory formation after mild COVID-19. TCRdb analysed the 5' RACE reads with MiXCR anew, one entry per CDR3 protein. This table has roughly 100,000 distinct CDR3 sequences, 17% appearing once. Sequences were obtained from PBMCs or a T cell subset sorted from them (not recorded which). These receptors originate from an adult woman who had mild COVID-19 (a few samples of this study predate the infection). Cell type and time point are not known.

This clonotype was detected a few times. The chain links TRBV24-1 to TRBJ1-2; no clear D. Germline CDR1 KGHDR, CDR2 SFDVKD. The V and J ends lost 4 bases and 14 bases respectively, with 16 bases between them. The CDR3 extends over 12 amino acids. CDR3: CATSDRTWFYTF. The CDR3 DNA reads TGTGCCACCAGTGACCGGACCTGGTTCTATACCTTC.

This clonotype was observed a few times. The chain employs TRBV7-3 and TRBJ2-3, with D possibly matching TRBD2 (6 bases). Germline V gene data show CDR1 as SGHTA and CDR2 as FQGTGA. The CDR3 contains 15 residues. Between the trimmed V and J ends, which lost 2 bases and 2 bases, there was a span of 11 bases. CDR3 region: CASSLLGGPTDTQYF. The CDR3, as DNA: TGTGCCAGCAGCTTATTGGGGGGACCCACAGATACGCAGTATTTT.

In this sample, this clonotype turned up a few times. The genes are TRBV4-1 and TRBJ1-2; tentatively, D is TRBD1 (5 bases). This CDR3 contains 13 residues. Germline V CDR1 and CDR2: MGHRA, YSYEKL. Trimming removed 2 bases from V and 7 bases from J, with 11 bases in between. Here the CDR3 DNA reads TGCGCCAGCAGCCAAATGGGGACTGCTGGCTACACCTTC. The encoded protein is CASSQMGTAGYTF.

This clonotype was observed a handful of times. The chain recombines TRBV7-9 with TRBJ2-1, with 8 positions matching TRBD2. Germline V CDR1 and CDR2: SEHNR, FQNEAQ (reference sequence). This CDR3 comprises 14 residues. The V and J ends lost 7 bases and 2 bases, in that order; junction bases with no gene match: 4. In DNA, the CDR3 is TGTGCCAGCATTCCGGGACTAGCCTACAATGAGCAGTTCTTC. It encodes CASIPGLAYNEQFF.

This rearrangement joins TRBV7-6 to TRBJ2-1; D may be TRBD2 (5 bases). Trimming removed 5 bases from V and 7 bases from J, with 15 bases in between. This CDR3 comprises 14 residues. Germline V gene lookup returns CDR1 SGHVS and CDR2 FNYEAQ. CDR3 region: CASSINTGKNEQFF. In DNA form, the CDR3 reads TGTGCCAGCAGCATAAACACCGGGAAGAATGAGCAGTTCTTC.

The rearrangement joins TRBV6-4 to TRBJ2-3; D is perhaps TRBD2 (7 bases). Trimming pared 0 bases from V and 3 bases from J, leaving 13 bases between. CDR1 MRHNA and CDR2 SNTAGT come from the germline V gene. The CDR3 has 16 amino acids. The CDR3 DNA follows: TGTGCCAGCAGTGACTCGAAGGGGGGGCCAACAGATACGCAGTATTTT. Translation gives CASSDSKGGPTDTQYF.

The V and J genes are TRBV5-1 and TRBJ2-6, with 8 nucleotides matching TRBD1. CDR1 is SGHRS and CDR2 is YFSETQ in the germline V gene. V was clipped by 0 bases and J by 0 bases; unmatched bases: 2. This CDR3 region has 17 residues. The CDR3 DNA sequence: TGCGCCAGCAGCTTGGGAACAGGGGGCTCTGGGGCCAACGTCCTGACTTTC. It encodes CASSLGTGGSGANVLTF. Full variable domain (missing parts from reference TRBV5-1 and TRBJ2-6): KAGVTQTPRYLIKTRGQQVTLSCSPISGHRSVSWYQQTPGQGLQFLFEYFSETQRNKGNFPGRFSGRQFSNSRSEMNVSTLELGDSALYLCASSLGTGGSGANVLTFGAGSRLTVL.

This clonotype was seen more than once but under ten times. This rearrangement joins TRBV4-3 to TRBJ2-3; D might be TRBD2 (5 bases). Trimming shortened V by 3 bases and J by 4 bases, and 14 bases separated the two germline ends. The CDR3 covers 15 residues. Germline V CDR1 and CDR2: LGHNA, YSLEER. In DNA, the CDR3 is TGCGCCAGCAGCCACGAGGGAACCGGGGCAGATACGCAGTATTTT. Translated, it gives CASSHEGTGADTQYF.

V usage is TRBV27 and J usage is TRBJ1-4; TRBD1 matches at 10 bases. In germline, CDR1 is MNHEY, CDR2 SMNVEV (reference sequence). V lost 0 bases, J lost 4 bases, and 11 bases stayed unmatched. This CDR3 has 19 amino acids. CDR3 amino acids: CASSLSTPLTGGLNEKLFF. As DNA, the CDR3 is TGTGCCAGCAGTTTATCGACCCCCTTGACAGGGGGCCTTAATGAAAAACTGTTTTTT.

This chain uses TRBV28 with TRBJ2-7, with a possible D match to TRBD1 (6 bases). V shed 8 bases and J shed 3 bases, with 14 bases lying between them. This CDR3 has 13 residues. Looked up from germline, CDR1 is MDHEN and CDR2 is SYDVKM. The CDR3 sequence is CASRLQGGYEQYF. CDR3 DNA sequence: TGTGCCAGCCGACTACAGGGCGGCTACGAGCAGTACTTC. The full variable domain, rest sourced from reference TRBV28 and TRBJ2-7, is DVKVTQSSRYLVKRTGEKVFLECVQDMDHENMFWYRQDPGLGLRLIYFSYDVKMKEKGDIPEGYSVSREKKERFSLILESASTNQTSMYLCASRLQGGYEQYFGPGTRLTVT.

This clonotype was detected a few times. CDR3 in DNA: TGTGCCAGCAGCTTTGACCTGGCAGCCCTACAAGAGACCCAGTACTTC. It yields the protein CASSFDLAALQETQYF. The chain combines TRBV5-4 with TRBJ2-5, with no clear D. Trimming removed 2 bases at V and 2 bases at J, with 16 bases between. The CDR3 covers 16 residues. Per germline, CDR1 SGHNT and CDR2 YYREEE (reference sequence).

The gene calls are TRBV5-1 and TRBJ1-1; D not certain. Per germline, CDR1 SGHRS and CDR2 YFSETQ. V was clipped by 0 bases and J by 1 base, with 7 bases between them. The CDR3 is made up of 14 amino acids. Here the CDR3 DNA reads TGCGCCAGCAGCTTGGTACGTTGGAACACTGAAGCTTTCTTT. It encodes CASSLVRWNTEAFF.

The V and J genes are TRBV24-1 and TRBJ1-1, with D perhaps TRBD1 (6 bases). The germline V gene has CDR1 KGHDR and CDR2 SFDVKD. The CDR3 sequence is 17 residues long. The V end was cut by 4 bases, the J end by 4 bases, with 21 bases between. The CDR3 protein is CATSEFGGAHLVTEAFF. In DNA, the CDR3 is TGTGCCACCAGTGAGTTCGGGGGGGCCCACCTGGTCACTGAAGCTTTCTTT.

This clonotype showed up many times. V is TRBV7-6 and J is TRBJ2-7; 7 bases align to TRBD1. J gave up 3 bases and V 6 bases, and 11 bases lay outside the gene matches. Germline-derived CDR1 and CDR2 are SGHVS and FNYEAQ. The CDR3 sequence is 15 residues long. The CDR3 region is CASRATGTAVYEQYF. As DNA, the CDR3 is TGTGCCAGCAGGGCCACCGGGACAGCAGTCTACGAGCAGTACTTC. Full variable domain (remainder filled in from reference TRBV7-6 and TRBJ2-7): GAGVSQSPRYKVTKRGQDVALRCDPISGHVSLYWYRQALGQGPEFLTYFNYEAQQDKSGLPNDRFSAERPEGSISTLTIQRTEQRDSAMYRCASRATGTAVYEQYFGPGTRLTVT.

This clonotype was seen more than once but under ten times. The J gene is TRBJ2-1, the V gene TRBV9, with D possibly TRBD1 on 6 matching bases. This CDR3 has 13 amino acids. The V gene lost 4 bases and the J gene lost 8 bases, with 13 bases spanning the gap. Germline lookup yields CDR1 SGDLS and CDR2 YYNGEE. CDR3 nucleotides: TGTGCCAGCAGCTCACGACAGGCCCATGAGCAGTTCTTC. It codes for CASSSRQAHEQFF.

This clonotype was detected only a few times. The V call is TRBV20-1, the J call TRBJ1-1; D remains unclear. This CDR3 is built from 13 residues. V lost 6 bases and J 1 base, leaving 12 bases between the germline ends. CDR1 is DFQATT and CDR2 is SNEGSKA in the germline V gene (reference sequence). The CDR3 sequence: CSAIGPTNTEAFF. CDR3 in DNA: TGCAGTGCAATTGGACCGACGAACACTGAAGCTTTCTTT.

This clonotype was found a few times. This sequence joins TRBV5-4 and TRBJ2-1; 7 bases match TRBD1. Per the germline V gene, CDR1 is SGHNT and CDR2 is YYREEE (reference sequence). V gave up 0 bases and J gave up 5 bases; unmatched junction bases: 5. This CDR3 is built from 15 residues. CDR3 nucleotides: TGTGCCAGCAGCTTGGTGGTCACAGGGGACAATGAGCAGTTCTTC. Translated: CASSLVVTGDNEQFF.

This clonotype was detected a few times. The chain has TRBV10-3 and TRBJ2-7; D is ambiguous. This CDR3 is built from 14 residues. V gave up 0 bases and J gave up 6 bases, with 12 bases separating them. The V gene's germline CDR1 is ENHRY and CDR2 SYGVKD. CDR3 region: CAISESARTVEQYF. In nucleotides, the CDR3 is TGTGCCATCAGTGAGTCGGCCCGGACCGTCGAGCAGTACTTC.

The rearrangement uses TRBV9 and TRBJ2-7, with TRBD1 matching over 8 bases. In germline, CDR1 is SGDLS, CDR2 YYNGEE. This CDR3 contains 16 residues. V was pared by 0 bases and J by 2 bases, with 7 bases of the junction left unmatched. The CDR3 reads CASSVAGAGGTYEQYF. The CDR3 bases are TGTGCCAGCAGCGTAGCTGGGGCAGGGGGCACCTACGAGCAGTACTTC.

The V call is TRBV5-1, the J call TRBJ1-6; D gene uncertain. Germline V CDR1 and CDR2: SGHRS, YFSETQ. This CDR3 is 14 amino acids long. The ends were cut back, 2 bases at V and 7 bases at J, with 10 bases in the middle. CDR3 nucleotide sequence: TGCGCCAGCAGCTTTCAGGCGGAGAATTCACCCCTCCACTTT. This translates into CASSFQAENSPLHF.

V gene TRBV2 combines with J gene TRBJ1-4, with D maybe TRBD1 (5 bases). The V end lost 6 bases, the J end lost 0 bases, and 11 bases lay between the germline ends. This CDR3 spans 15 amino acids. The germline V gene encodes CDR1 SNHLY and CDR2 FYNNEI. DNA for the CDR3: TGTGCCAGCAGCCACGACAGTGCAACTAATGAAAAACTGTTTTTT. It encodes CASSHDSATNEKLFF.

V and J are TRBV15 and TRBJ1-5; tentatively, D is TRBD1 (5 bases). The CDR3 covers 12 residues. V was shortened by 8 bases and J by 3 bases, with 8 bases between the two germline ends. The V gene's germline CDR1 is LNHNV and CDR2 YYDKDF (reference sequence). This CDR3 is CATGGANQPQHF. CDR3 nucleotide sequence: TGTGCCACCGGAGGGGCCAATCAGCCCCAGCATTTT.

The chain has TRBV11-2 and TRBJ2-7; 9 bases are shared with TRBD1. The CDR3 is 14 amino acids. J lost 7 bases, V lost 5 bases, and 9 bases had no gene match. Germline lookup yields CDR1 SGHAT and CDR2 FQNNGV. In nucleotides, the CDR3 is TGTGCCAGCAGCCACGGGACAGGGAACTTGGAGCAGTACTTC. Amino acid sequence: CASSHGTGNLEQYF.

Ten or more counts support this clonotype. The CDR3 nucleotides read TGTGCCAGCAGCAGGAGTCTAGGGTTGGGGACAGATACGCAGTATTTT. Its protein product is CASSRSLGLGTDTQYF. The chain employs TRBV9 and TRBJ2-3; no definite D call. The V gene's germline CDR1 is SGDLS and CDR2 YYNGEE. CDR3 length: 16 residues. Trimming took off 4 bases at V and 3 bases at J, with 18 bases between the two ends.

This clonotype was seen a few times. The CDR3 reads CSVEAGSNTEAFF. The CDR3 DNA reads TGCAGCGTTGAGGCAGGCTCGAACACTGAAGCTTTCTTT. This chain connects TRBV29-1 to TRBJ1-1; D remains unclear. V gave up 3 bases and J gave up 1 base, with 9 bases separating them. Germline CDR1 reads SQVTM; CDR2 reads ANQGSEA. This CDR3 spans 13 amino acids.

This clonotype appeared a few times. This chain uses TRBV20-1 with TRBJ1-2; D is perhaps TRBD1 (5 bases). The V gene lost 6 bases and the J gene lost 4 bases, with 24 bases spanning the gap. CDR1 is DFQATT and CDR2 is SNEGSKA in the germline V gene (reference sequence). The CDR3 extends over 16 amino acids. In nucleotides, the CDR3 is TGCAGTGCCCTATCCTTTGAAGGGGCGGTCCCCTATGGCTACACCTTC. Translating it yields CSALSFEGAVPYGYTF.

This rearrangement joins TRBV9 to TRBJ1-1; 8 bases are a match to TRBD1. The CDR3 sequence is 13 residues long. The germline V gene has CDR1 SGDLS and CDR2 YYNGEE. The trim removed 3 bases at V and 5 bases at J, leaving 3 bases unmatched. The CDR3 sequence: CASSAQGGTEAFF. The CDR3 DNA reads TGTGCCAGCAGCGCACAGGGGGGAACTGAAGCTTTCTTT.

CDR3 sequence (DNA): TGTGCCAGCAGTTTATCCGGCCCGGAGACCCAGTACTTC. It codes for CASSLSGPETQYF. This rearrangement joins TRBV27 to TRBJ2-5; no clear D. The CDR3 has 13 residues. From germline, CDR1 is MNHEY and CDR2 SMNVEV (reference sequence). Trimming removed 0 bases at V and 5 bases at J, with 7 bases between.

The J gene is TRBJ1-1, the V gene TRBV30, with D hard to call. Germline-derived CDR1 and CDR2 are GTSNPN and SVGIG (reference sequence). V was pared by 2 bases and J by 0 bases, with 7 bases between. CDR3 length: 13 residues. The CDR3 DNA follows: TGTGCCTGGAGTACGGGCATGAACACTGAAGCTTTCTTT. Translation gives CAWSTGMNTEAFF.

This clonotype was picked up a small number of times. This chain joins TRBV12-3 or TRBV12-4 and TRBJ2-7; no firm D call. V lost 5 bases, J lost 3 bases, and 11 bases lay in between. The CDR3 consists of 13 residues. The CDR3: CASSMGPHYEQYF. The CDR3 DNA is TGTGCCAGCAGTATGGGCCCTCACTACGAGCAGTACTTC.

The chain couples TRBV11-2 to TRBJ1-2; weak D call: TRBD1 (6 bases). With 3 bases removed from V and 3 bases from J, the gap between germline ends came to 14 bases. Germline CDR1 SGHAT, CDR2 FQNNGV. The length of the CDR3 is 15 residues. CDR3 protein: CASSLGPGHYYGYTF. The CDR3 DNA reads as TGTGCCAGCAGCTTGGGGCCGGGACACTACTATGGCTACACCTTC.

This clonotype has a handful of counts. The rearrangement joins TRBV14 to TRBJ2-5; D is uncertain. The CDR3 sequence is 13 residues long. CDR1 and CDR2 (germline): SGHDN, FVKESK. V lost 1 base to trimming and J lost 5 bases, with 8 bases between them. CDR3 DNA: TGTGCCAGCAGCCAAGCTTTCCCGGAGACCCAGTACTTC. Translation gives CASSQAFPETQYF.